This TCR beta chain was observed in a study of neurological immune-mediated disorders. Findings of the study overall: Multiple sclerosis was found to have the least TCR clonal expansion, below healthy controls, and HTLV-1-associated myelopathy the most. None of the CDR3 amino acid sequences in expanded clones turned up in more than one subject, which points to private repertoires in all groups.

This clonotype has more than one count but fewer than ten. The antigen is not known. TCRdb re-analysed the 5' RACE reads in MiXCR, keeping a single row per CDR3 protein. This table has under 85,000 distinct CDR3 sequences, over 5% appearing once. V shed 0 bases, J shed 9 bases, and the junction held 5 bases outside the gene matches. CDR3 length: 14 residues. Looked up from germline, CDR1 is SGHRS and CDR2 is YFSETQ. The V call is TRBV5-1, the J call TRBJ2-1; 8 bases map to TRBD1. This clonotype was sampled from a human donor with multiple sclerosis. The donor label of this sample is uncertain. Sequencing was performed on PBMCs. CDR3 protein: CASSLGGQAVEQFF. CDR3 coding DNA: TGCGCCAGCAGCTTGGGGGGACAGGCGGTTGAGCAGTTCTTC.